This T cell receptor beta chain was captured by sequencing in a study of prognosis after radiotherapy for stage I lung cancer. The overall study: Patients were about a dozen men and roughly six women aged about 53 to 95, median approximately 70 years.

This clonotype has a count of ten or more. Genomic DNA was subjected to two-round multiplex PCR for amplification of TCR beta CDR3. Initially, in first-round PCR, primers specific to each TRBV and TRBJ gene were used. TCRdb called the multiplex PCR reads again in MiXCR, with one record for every CDR3 protein. The sample records about 26,000 distinct CDR3 sequences, approximately 29% being singletons. Per germline, CDR1 SGHKS and CDR2 YYEKEE (reference sequence). This CDR3 has 15 residues. The V and J ends lost 3 bases and 3 bases respectively, with 12 bases between them. The sequence derives from a donor older than 45 with non-small cell lung cancer. This sequence joins TRBV5-5 and TRBJ1-4, with no clear D. Sample: PBMCs, taken before or after stereotactic body radiation therapy (not recorded which). The CDR3 is CASSSRGGPNEKLFF. The CDR3 bases are TGTGCCAGCAGCTCCCGTGGAGGACCTAATGAAAAACTGTTTTTT.